This T cell receptor (beta chain) was sequenced during a study of beta chain features in type 1 diabetes (dated by TCRdb to 2016 to 2019). Regarding the complete study: Mean age, gender distribution, total cell number and subset yield did not differ between patients and healthy donors. Regulatory and stem cell-like memory subsets were obtained from only 8 patients and roughly 8 healthy donors, while naive and central memory subsets were obtained from all 30 or so donors. Across all samples, fewer than 110,000,000 sorted cells were examined, and cell number per subset correlated strongly with RNA yield. In the study, TCRB repertoires of sorted circulating CD4+ T cell subsets from recently diagnosed type 1 diabetes patients were compared with those of matched healthy donors. What the study reported, not specific to this receptor: PCR may preferentially amplify shorter templates, but because patient and control samples were amplified and corrected together, any resulting skew would affect both groups equally. Naive, central memory and regulatory TCRB repertoires appeared more similar among patients than among healthy donors. At VDJ recombination sites, type 1 diabetes patients had fewer insertions and more deleted nucleotides, which implies abnormalities in thymic rearrangement. Type 1 diabetes patients showed a moderate but significant shortening of TCRB CDR3 length in all four CD4+ subsets. Sequencing cDNA rather than genomic DNA could over-represent highly expressing activated cells, although activation and CD3 levels did not differ between groups. HLA sub-analyses involved small numbers of individuals, so any influence of HLA type on TCRB rearrangement remained unresolved.

A single peripheral blood draw of approximately 110 mL on average was collected from each donor into heparinised tubes. Using a panel that included CD45RO, CCR7, CD25, CD127, CD95 and CD27, naive, central memory, regulatory and stem cell-like memory CD4+ T cells were sorted on a BD FACSAria II. Purity was above 98% for every sorted population. Right away, PBMCs were isolated by Lymphoprep density gradient centrifugation and were stained directly, with no culture step. So that batch effects would be minimized, each experiment stained and sorted samples in pairs, pairing one healthy donor with one patient. A few counts support this clone. What this receptor recognizes is not known. Within one base of it there is no much larger clone, and no base qualities were kept. The High Capacity cDNA Reverse Transcription Kit was used to reverse transcribe all of the isolated RNA, meaning that expressed TCRB transcripts were what got sequenced. Deep immunoSEQ sequencing was applied to naive, central memory and regulatory T cell samples, giving an average of roughly 3.5 million total reads per sample. Sorted cells were lysed in RLT buffer, and RNA was extracted using DNase-treated RNeasy Micro or Mini kits according to cell number. To prevent cross-contamination, each cell subset was processed individually, whereas patient and healthy donor samples were processed jointly. The immunoSEQ multiplex PCR was used to amplify TCRB sequences from cDNA, yielding 87-bp fragments that span the CDR3 region. Sequencing of the amplicons was done on the Illumina HiSeq platform. The study's own analysis went as follows. Synthetic template baselines were used to correct PCR bias computationally, reads within Hamming distance 2 were collapsed, and singletons that could not be merged were discarded. Reads were aligned against IMGT so that V, D and J genes, CDR3 length and insertions or deletions at six rearrangement sites could be assigned. Within each subset, clonotype counts were normalized to sorted cell number, after which true diversity and Gini coefficients were computed with the tcR R package. Repertoire sharing was quantified using the overlap coefficient calculated on TCRB nucleotide sequences. As a proxy for the pre-selection repertoire, out-of-frame TCRB sequences from naive cells were analyzed. TCRdb re-hosts the immuneACCESS table, in-frame sequences only. Its copies lack some clones; in the studies checked, an unresolved V gene accounts for under half of them, and the cause for the rest is not known. For V, J and clone size, that table is used; D and trimming come from the DNA. The sample table holds some 700,000 clones, of which around 15% were seen once. 0.022% of the sample belongs to the ten largest clones.

Trimming removed 6 bases from V and 4 bases from J; the gene matches leave 7 bases unexplained. The CDR3 holds 14 amino acids from the cysteine to the phenylalanine. Left in the record is the CDR3 DNA by itself, 42 bases read in frame from the first base. The germline V gene supplies CDR1 SGHRS and CDR2 YFSETQ. This sequence was found in a man aged 18 to 35 with type 1 diabetes. The source material was naive CD4+ T cells from blood. The sample's cell subset or site, from its label and the paper: true naive CD4+ T cells. The V gene is TRBV5-1 and the J gene is TRBJ1-2, with 9 bases aligning to TRBD1. The DNA sequence is as follows: TGCGCCAGCAACGCGGGGACAGGGAGCTATGGCTACACCTTC. This sequence encodes CASNAGTGSYGYTF.